This TCR beta chain is drawn from a study of T cells in localized non-small cell lung cancer. Whole-study results and caveats: Greater blood T cell density accompanied longer overall survival. Detection in adjacent lung was observed for a median around 50 of the top 100 tumor clones.

This clone appeared a few times. Its antigen is unidentified. Assay: immunoSEQ multiplex PCR; the TCRdb copy retains only in-frame clones and omits some. Of some 2,000 clones listed, around 22% are singletons. The germline V gene encodes CDR1 SGDLS and CDR2 YYNGEE. This CDR3 has 13 amino acids. V lost 5 bases to trimming and J lost 8 bases, with 13 bases between them. The rearrangement uses TRBV9 and TRBJ1-4, with a tentative D call TRBD1 (5 bases). The receptor comes from a woman between 35 and 70 years old with stage I squamous cell lung carcinoma. Sequences were derived from lung tumor tissue, sampled before any cancer treatment. CDR3 sequence reads: CASSGVRGEKLFF. The DNA of the CDR3 is TGTGCCAGCAGTGGTGTTAGGGGCGAAAAACTGTTTTTT.